The text below deals with one T cell receptor (beta chain). The antigen remains undetermined. The data stem from a study of T-cell memory formation after mild COVID-19. Across the whole study: Largely donor-specific sequence clusters came from a couple of donors. Study conclusions and caveats: Contracting clones, day 15 to 85, had balanced CD4/CD8, and later expanders favored CD4+. Pre-infection memory carried some responding clones, suggesting that cross-reactive memory joined. Among CD4+ contracting clones, most were CM and EM, and CD8+ ones EMRA.

TCRdb re-analysed the 5' RACE reads in MiXCR, keeping a single row per CDR3 protein. The table records roughly 480,000 distinct CDR3 sequences, roughly 25% of them present only once. The germline V gene encodes CDR1 SGHVS and CDR2 FNYEAQ. The CDR3 consists of 16 residues. J was trimmed by 5 bases and V by 3 bases; bases with no gene match: 11. This sequence was found in an adult woman who had mild COVID-19 (a few samples of this study predate the infection). Cell type and time point are not known. The chain carries TRBV7-6 and TRBJ2-3, with 7 bases that match TRBD2. Sequencing was performed on PBMCs or a T cell subset sorted from them (not recorded which). The CDR3 sequence is CASSLASGQGGDTQYF. The CDR3 nucleotides are TGTGCCAGCAGCTTGGCTAGCGGCCAAGGCGGAGATACGCAGTATTTT.